Sequencing of this T cell receptor beta chain was carried out in a study of OX40 agonist ivuxolimab in advanced cancers. Overall study: The patients got ivuxolimab, which is an agonistic anti-OX40 (CD134) antibody. Findings of the study overall: Expanded peripheral T cells had an undetermined antigen specificity.

Sequenced by immunoSEQ multiplex PCR; TCRdb stores in-frame clones only, minus some. The repertoire consists of about 28,000 clones, with around 80% occurring once and the leading ten covering approximately 30%. Germline V gene data show CDR1 as SNHLY and CDR2 as FYNNEI. V dropped 4 bases and J dropped 4 bases, with 8 bases sitting between them. The CDR3 length is 13 residues. Concerning this clone: The antigen remains undetermined.

The rearrangement links TRBV2 to TRBJ1-5; D is undetermined. The TCR was taken from an adult with an advanced solid tumor such as melanoma, head and neck, liver or kidney cancer. The material sequenced was CD4+ or CD8+ T cells sorted from blood, taken in a trial of the OX40 agonist ivuxolimab. Written as DNA, the CDR3 is TGTGCCAGCAGTGTCCGTTGGAATCAGCCCCAGCATTTT. Its translation: CASSVRWNQPQHF. Looking up the rest from reference TRBV2 and TRBJ1-5 gives the full variable domain: EPEVTQTPSHQVTQMGQEVILRCVPISNHLYFYWYRQILGQKVEFLVSFYNNEISEKSEIFDDQFSVERPDGSNFTLKIRSTKLEDSAMYFCASSVRWNQPQHFGDGTRLSIL.